The 14 T cell receptor beta chains in this list originate from one sample, sequenced in a study of blood T cells in healthy people across ages. Through a sample-barcoded 5' primer and a J-beta primer mix, a second PCR was run for roughly 6 to 11 cycles. TCRdb recomputed calls from the 5' RACE reads with MiXCR, one row per CDR3 protein. The sample records fewer than 600,000 distinct CDR3 sequences, about 25% being singletons. This same sample was also part of a study on T cells of mothers and their children.

Sequencing was done on a sample of blood. Every receptor here comes from a boy aged 2 to 10 in good health.

The chain has TRBV2 and TRBJ2-5; 7 bases fit TRBD1. J was trimmed by 1 base and V by 6 bases; bases with no gene match: 8. Germline assignment: CDR1 SNHLY and CDR2 FYNNEI. The CDR3 has 15 amino acids. CDR3 coding DNA: TGTGCCAGCAGAGACAAGCGGACAGGCCAAGAGACCCAGTACTTC. As protein: CASRDKRTGQETQYF.

CDR3 sequence: CASSSGSRNTEAFF. The CDR3 DNA is TGTGCCAGCAGCTCAGGGAGTAGGAACACTGAAGCTTTCTTT. The chain joins TRBV7-9 to TRBJ1-1; tentatively, D is TRBD1 (5 bases). CDR3 length equals 14 residues. Germline values: CDR1 SEHNR, CDR2 FQNEAQ (reference sequence). Trimming pared 4 bases from V and 1 base from J, leaving 10 bases between.

The chain carries TRBV29-1 and TRBJ2-2; maybe TRBD1 (6 bases). V lost 7 bases and J lost 5, with 11 bases in between. This CDR3 has 12 residues. Germline CDR1 SQVTM, CDR2 ANQGSEA. The CDR3 sequence is CSAYGQTGELFF. CDR3 nucleotides: TGCAGCGCCTATGGACAGACCGGGGAGCTGTTTTTT.

This clonotype has only one observation. J is TRBJ2-2 and V is TRBV27; D is unclear. The V end was cut by 4 bases, the J end by 4 bases, with 7 bases between. Germline assignment: CDR1 MNHEY and CDR2 SMNVEV (reference sequence). CDR3 length: 13 amino acids. CDR3 DNA: TGTGCCAGCAGTTCCTATAGCACCGGGGAGCTGTTTTTT. Translation gives CASSSYSTGELFF.

This clonotype has a handful of counts. This chain links TRBV12-3 or TRBV12-4 with TRBJ2-5; 7 bases are a match to TRBD2. The CDR3 runs to 14 residues. Trimming cost V 8 bases and J 5 bases; bases outside gene matches: 11. CDR3 region: CASSRGAGAETQYF. DNA for the CDR3: TGTGCCAGCTCCCGAGGGGCGGGAGCGGAGACCCAGTACTTC.

This clonotype showed up just a few times. This sequence joins TRBV20-1 and TRBJ1-1; a weak D match, TRBD1 (6 bases). The CDR3 is 13 amino acids. Germline V gene data show CDR1 as DFQATT and CDR2 as SNEGSKA (reference sequence). V was trimmed by 5 bases and J by 1 base, leaving 11 bases between them. Here the CDR3 DNA reads TGCAGTGCTTTGGACAGAGAGAACACTGAAGCTTTCTTT. Translation gives CSALDRENTEAFF.

This clonotype has just a few counts. V gene TRBV29-1 combines with J gene TRBJ2-2, with D maybe TRBD1 (5 bases). Trimming left V 4 bases short and J 4 bases short, with 13 bases between. Germline V CDR1 and CDR2: SQVTM, ANQGSEA. This CDR3 has 14 residues. This CDR3 is CSVVTGHTTGELFF. The CDR3 region has the DNA TGCAGCGTTGTCACCGGACATACCACCGGGGAGCTGTTTTTT.

This chain uses TRBV18 with TRBJ1-5; maybe TRBD1 (6 bases). With the DNA end fitting TRBJ2-3 better, the J assignment may be wrong. The germline V gene has CDR1 KGHSH and CDR2 LQKENI. The CDR3 spans 15 residues. CDR3 sequence reads: CASSPGGHSNQPQYF. DNA of the CDR3: TGTGCCAGCTCACCAGGGGGCCATAGCAATCAGCCCCAGTATTTT.

V and J are TRBV19 and TRBJ1-2; perhaps TRBD1 as D (5 bases). Trimming removed 5 bases at V and 8 bases at J, with 12 bases between. Germline V gives CDR1 LNHDA, CDR2 SQIVND (reference sequence). The CDR3 sequence is 12 residues long. The CDR3 DNA sequence: TGTGCCAGTAGTGGGGCCTCGGGGGGCTACACCTTC. Its protein product is CASSGASGGYTF.

This sequence joins TRBV29-1 and TRBJ2-5, with 8 bases identical to TRBD1. V trimming: 7 bases; J trimming: 7 bases; junction bases outside the gene matches: 11. The CDR3 has 13 amino acids. Germline assignment: CDR1 SQVTM and CDR2 ANQGSEA. CDR3 DNA sequence: TGCAGCGGAGGACAGGGAGGTGTTGGGACCCAGTACTTC. It yields the protein CSGGQGGVGTQYF.

This clonotype was seen only a few times. Here the CDR3 DNA reads TGTGCCAGCAGCTACGCCCAGGGGGCCTACGAGCAGTACTTC. It yields the protein CASSYAQGAYEQYF. The V gene is TRBV7-9, the J gene TRBJ2-7; 7 nucleotides match TRBD1. From germline, CDR1 is SEHNR and CDR2 FQNEAQ (reference sequence). This CDR3 has 14 residues. J lost 2 bases, V lost 4 bases, and 5 bases had no gene match. Supplemented by reference TRBV7-9 and TRBJ2-7, the full variable domain reads DTGVSQNPRHKITKRGQNVTFRCDPISEHNRLYWYRQTLGQGPEFLTYFQNEAQLEKSRLLSDRFSAERPKGSFSTLEIQRTEQGDSAMYLCASSYAQGAYEQYFGPGTRLTVT.

This clonotype was counted only a few times. V and J are TRBV19 and TRBJ2-1; D remains unclear. The CDR3 spans 13 residues. Germline CDR1 and CDR2: LNHDA and SQIVND (reference sequence). The ends were cut back, 0 bases at V and 3 bases at J, with 3 bases in the middle. Here the CDR3 DNA reads TGTGCCAGTAGTATAGACTACTACAATGAGCAGTTCTTC. Translation gives CASSIDYYNEQFF.

This clonotype turned up a few times. The J gene is TRBJ2-5, the V gene TRBV7-2, with 10 bases that match TRBD1. V shed 5 bases, J shed 7 bases, and the junction held 4 bases outside the gene matches. The CDR3 is made up of 13 amino acids. The V gene's germline CDR1 is SGHTA and CDR2 FQGNSA. Here the CDR3 DNA reads TGTGCCAGCAGCCTCCGGGACAGGGGGACCCAGTACTTC. Its translation is CASSLRDRGTQYF.

This sequence joins TRBV7-2 and TRBJ2-5, with D perhaps matching TRBD1 (6 bases). V was shortened by 1 base and J by 2 bases, with 14 bases between the two germline ends. CDR3 size: 16 residues. Germline V gene data show CDR1 as SGHTA and CDR2 as FQGNSA. CDR3 bases: TGTGCCAGCAGCTTAGTACCACAGGGTCAACAAGAGACCCAGTACTTC. The encoded protein is CASSLVPQGQQETQYF.